Listed here are 18 T cell receptor beta chains from one sample, sequenced in a study of Tregs in tolerant kidney transplant recipients. Sequencing used immunoSEQ multiplex PCR; TCRdb keeps in-frame clones, though not all of them. Of about 110,000 clones listed, around 90% are singletons. Sequenced here: CD4+ T cells from blood, sampled before the transplant. The source is a human donor who received a combined kidney and bone marrow transplant.

The chain links TRBV2 to TRBJ1-2; 7 positions agree with TRBD1. From germline, CDR1 is SNHLY and CDR2 FYNNEI. The V gene end was trimmed by 3 bases and the J gene end by 4 bases; junction bases not matched to a gene: 17. The CDR3 has 18 residues. CDR3 sequence: CASSDVTRSTTGVYGYTF. DNA for the CDR3: TGTGCCAGCAGTGATGTTACCAGATCCACTACAGGGGTCTATGGCTACACCTTC.

The gene calls are TRBV7-2 and TRBJ1-1; D is uncertain. This CDR3 has 15 amino acids. Germline lookup yields CDR1 SGHTA and CDR2 FQGNSA. The V end lost 1 base, the J end lost 1 base, and 10 bases lay between the germline ends. As DNA, the CDR3 is TGTGCCAGCAGCTTAGTTCGGGGAGCGAACACTGAAGCTTTCTTT. Translating it yields CASSLVRGANTEAFF.

The chain employs TRBV5-4 and TRBJ1-2, with D perhaps matching TRBD1 (5 bases). The CDR3 totals 15 residues. Germline CDR1 reads SGHNT; CDR2 reads YYREEE (reference sequence). Between the trimmed V and J ends, which lost 1 base and 4 bases, there was a span of 14 bases. The CDR3 sequence is CASSLRAGLGYGYTF. The CDR3 DNA reads TGTGCCAGCAGCTTGAGGGCAGGGCTGGGCTATGGCTACACCTTC.

The CDR3 nucleotides read TGCGCCAGCAGCGCCCTTTCTAGCGTACCCTACGAGCAGTACTTC. This codes for CASSALSSVPYEQYF. V gene TRBV5-1 combines with J gene TRBJ2-7; D may be TRBD2 (6 bases). The V end was cut by 4 bases, the J end by 2 bases, with 16 bases between. The CDR3 extends over 15 amino acids. Germline V CDR1 and CDR2: SGHRS, YFSETQ.

This rearrangement joins TRBV4-1 to TRBJ2-1; tentatively, D is TRBD2 (6 bases). Deletions cut 5 bases from V and 8 bases from J, with 16 bases between. Germline V gene sequence: CDR1 MGHRA, CDR2 YSYEKL. CDR3 length: 14 residues. This CDR3 is CASSSGETRDEQFF. In DNA form, the CDR3 reads TGCGCCAGCAGCTCGGGGGAAACTAGGGATGAGCAGTTCTTC.

This clone came up once. This rearrangement joins TRBV18 to TRBJ2-7; D may be TRBD1 (5 bases). The CDR3 consists of 15 residues. With 3 bases removed from V and 2 bases from J, the gap between germline ends came to 14 bases. The germline gives CDR1 KGHSH, CDR2 LQKENI. CDR3 sequence: CASSPETALTYEQYF. The CDR3 DNA follows: TGTGCCAGCTCACCTGAGACAGCCTTAACCTACGAGCAGTACTTC.

This clone was observed a few times. The chain employs TRBV18 and TRBJ1-5; weak D call: TRBD1 (5 bases). This CDR3 region has 15 residues. The germline V gene has CDR1 KGHSH and CDR2 LQKENI. Deletions cut 4 bases from V and 3 bases from J, with 13 bases between. CDR3 sequence (DNA): TGTGCCAGCTCACTAGAGGTGGGGCACAATCAGCCCCAGCATTTT. Translated: CASSLEVGHNQPQHF. The whole variable domain, remainder taken from reference TRBV18 and TRBJ1-5, is NAGVMQNPRHLVRRRGQEARLRCSPMKGHSHVYWYRQLPEEGLKFMVYLQKENIIDESGMPKERFSAEFPKEGPSILRIQQVVRGDSAAYFCASSLEVGHNQPQHFGDGTRLSIL.

The rearrangement links TRBV7-7 to TRBJ1-5, with a tentative D call TRBD1 (6 bases). Germline lookup yields CDR1 SSHAT and CDR2 FNYEAQ (reference sequence). The CDR3 sequence is 13 residues long. Trimming shortened V by 2 bases and J by 5 bases, and 7 bases separated the two germline ends. As DNA, the CDR3 is TGTGCCAGCAGCTTACACAGGGATCAGCCCCAGCATTTT. Translating it yields CASSLHRDQPQHF. Drawing the rest from reference TRBV7-7 and TRBJ1-5, the complete variable domain is GAGVSQSPRYKVTKRGQDVTLRCDPISSHATLYWYQQALGQGPEFLTYFNYEAQPDKSGLPSDRFSAERPEGSISTLTIQRTEQRDSAMYRCASSLHRDQPQHFGDGTRLSIL.

The V gene is TRBV30, the J gene TRBJ1-5; unclear D gene. The length of the CDR3 is 13 residues. Trimming removed 5 bases at V and 0 bases at J, with 8 bases between. From germline, CDR1 is GTSNPN and CDR2 SVGIG (reference sequence). CDR3 bases: TGTGCCTGGCAGAAAGATAGCAATCAGCCCCAGCATTTT. Residues: CAWQKDSNQPQHF.

This clone turned up a few times. This sequence joins TRBV5-1 and TRBJ1-6; no reliable D call. Germline CDR1 reads SGHRS; CDR2 reads YFSETQ. The CDR3 runs to 14 residues. Trimming stripped 3 bases from V and 10 bases from J, with 14 bases between. CDR3 region: CASSSGIPPSPLHF. In DNA, the CDR3 is TGCGCCAGCAGCTCCGGGATCCCGCCCTCACCCCTCCACTTT.

CDR3 protein: CASSPGGLAGDEQYF. CDR3 bases: TGTGCCAGCAGCCCCGGGGGACTAGCGGGGGACGAGCAGTACTTC. The V call is TRBV7-9, the J call TRBJ2-7; 14 bases line up with TRBD2. With 5 bases clipped from V and 5 bases from J, the junction kept 5 bases outside the gene matches. Germline V lookup: CDR1 SEHNR, CDR2 FQNEAQ (reference sequence). This CDR3 is built from 15 residues.

The chain couples TRBV21-1 to TRBJ1-2; TRBD1, as called in the table, went unchecked against the DNA. TRBV21-1 corresponds to a pseudogene. The CDR3 consists of 18 residues. This CDR3 is CASSKGRQNRFCYYGYTF. CDR3 in DNA: TGTGCCAGCAGCAAAGGGCGCCAGAACAGGTTCTGCTACTATGGCTACACCTTC.

This clone was seen a single time. This chain connects TRBV19 to TRBJ1-3; 9 bases fit TRBD1. The V gene end was trimmed by 4 bases and the J gene end by 6 bases; junction bases not matched to a gene: 7. This CDR3 comprises 15 residues. CDR1 LNHDA and CDR2 SQIVND come from the germline V gene (reference sequence). The CDR3 sequence is CASSTEGTGINTIYF. The DNA for the CDR3 is TGTGCCAGTAGTACCGAGGGGACAGGGATAAACACCATATATTTT.

The chain links TRBV19 to TRBJ1-4; 10 positions agree with TRBD1. Germline-derived CDR1 and CDR2 are LNHDA and SQIVND (reference sequence). There are 14 residues in the CDR3. Trimming cost V 5 bases and J 8 bases; bases outside gene matches: 5. The CDR3 protein is CASSGDRGSEKLFF. The CDR3 DNA is TGTGCCAGTAGTGGGGACAGGGGCAGCGAAAAACTGTTTTTT.

This clone showed up just once. This chain joins TRBV7-2 and TRBJ2-7; no reliable D call. V was clipped by 5 bases and J by 0 bases, with 14 bases between them. Germline lookup yields CDR1 SGHTA and CDR2 FQGNSA. CDR3 size: 15 residues. CDR3 in DNA: TGTGCCAGCAGCCGGCAGCGATCCCTCTCCTACGAGCAGTACTTC. Protein product: CASSRQRSLSYEQYF. Together with reference TRBV7-2 and TRBJ2-7, the CDR3 gives the full variable domain: GAGVSQSPSNKVTEKGKDVELRCDPISGHTALYWYRQSLGQGLEFLIYFQGNSAPDKSGLPSDRFSAERTGGSVSTLTIQRTQQEDSAVYLCASSRQRSLSYEQYFGPGTRLTVT.

The V gene is TRBV6-6, the J gene TRBJ2-7; TRBD1 agrees at 7 bases. Germline V lookup: CDR1 MNHNY, CDR2 SVGAGI (reference sequence). V lost 0 bases and J lost 3; bases outside the gene matches: 2. This CDR3 contains 14 residues. CDR3 sequence reads: CASSYSYRGYEQYF. In DNA, the CDR3 is TGTGCCAGCAGTTACTCCTACAGGGGCTACGAGCAGTACTTC.

This chain links TRBV5-6 with TRBJ2-1; 7 nucleotides match TRBD2. V trimming: 2 bases; J trimming: 4 bases; junction bases outside the gene matches: 12. CDR1 and CDR2 from the germline V gene are SGHDT and YYEEEE. The CDR3 spans 17 residues. Here the CDR3 reads CASSFGGLRAAYNEQFF. The CDR3 nucleotides are TGTGCCAGCAGCTTCGGGGGACTACGAGCCGCGTACAATGAGCAGTTCTTC.

This chain connects TRBV2 to TRBJ1-2, with a tentative D call TRBD1 (6 bases). The CDR3 is 12 residues long. Per germline, CDR1 SNHLY and CDR2 FYNNEI. Trimming stripped 1 base from V and 13 bases from J, with 13 bases between. The DNA for the CDR3 is TGTGCCAGCAGTGAAGGTGCAGGGGAGGGCACCTTC. This translates into CASSEGAGEGTF.